The 27 T cell receptor beta chains below all came from one sample that was sequenced in a study of cytomegalovirus exposure and HLA in healthy donors. PCR used 60 Vbeta primers and 13 Jbeta primers. This table comes from immunoSEQ multiplex PCR, and its TCRdb copy is limited to in-frame clones, with some not included. The data show about 130,000 clones, 65% to 75% seen once. Sequenced sample: PBMCs. These receptors were taken from a man in his forties in good health and CMV-seropositive.

This clone has more than one count but fewer than ten. This chain connects TRBV23-1 to TRBJ2-2, with 11 bases aligning to TRBD1. Being an ORF, TRBV23-1 has a function that is uncertain. The ends lost 4 bases at V and 4 bases at J; junction bases unmatched: 5. The CDR3 covers 16 residues. CDR3 bases: TGCGCCAGCAGTCGCGAAGGACAGGGGGCCACCGGGGAGCTGTTTTTT. Translating it yields CASSREGQGATGELFF.

DNA of the CDR3: TGTGCCAGCAGCTTAACAGGGGCGGCTGGAAACACCATATATTTT. Translation gives CASSLTGAAGNTIYF. The chain uses TRBV5-4 and TRBJ1-3, with TRBD1 identical over 7 bases. There are 15 residues in the CDR3. J lost 2 bases, V lost 2 bases, and 4 bases had no gene match. Looked up from germline, CDR1 is SGHNT and CDR2 is YYREEE (reference sequence).

This chain joins TRBV25-1 and TRBJ1-1; 7 bases align to TRBD1. CDR3 length: 12 amino acids. V lost 3 bases, J lost 14 bases, and 9 bases stayed unmatched. The germline V gene has CDR1 MGHDK and CDR2 SYGVNS. For the CDR3, the DNA is TGTGCCAGCAGTGAGGGTGGGACAGCCAGGTTCTTT. Protein: CASSEGGTARFF. Full variable domain (rest looked up from reference TRBV25-1 and TRBJ1-1): EADIYQTPRYLVIGTGKKITLECSQTMGHDKMYWYQQDPGMELHLIHYSYGVNSTEKGDLSSESTVSRIRTEHFPLTLESARPSHTSQYLCASSEGGTARFFGQGTRLTVV.

The chain recombines TRBV6-5 with TRBJ1-4; TRBD1 matches 8 bases. V was clipped by 2 bases and J by 2 bases; unmatched bases: 4. CDR1 is MNHEY, CDR2 SVGAGI, per germline. The CDR3 is 16 residues long. CDR3 DNA sequence: TGTGCCAGCAGTTACAGACAGGGGTCTACTAATGAAAAACTGTTTTTT. Residues: CASSYRQGSTNEKLFF.

The gene calls are TRBV5-6 and TRBJ1-5, with 8 bases matching TRBD1. Germline V gene data show CDR1 as SGHDT and CDR2 as YYEEEE. CDR3 size: 13 residues. The V gene end was trimmed by 4 bases and the J gene end by 5 bases; junction bases not matched to a gene: 2. The CDR3, as DNA: TGTGCCAGCAGCGCGGACAGGGATCAGCCCCAGCATTTT. Protein: CASSADRDQPQHF. Using reference TRBV5-6 and TRBJ1-5 for the parts outside the CDR3, the full variable domain is DAGVTQSPTHLIKTRGQQVTLRCSPKSGHDTVSWYQQALGQGPQFIFQYYEEEERQRGNFPDRFSGHQFPNYSSELNVNALLLGDSALYLCASSADRDQPQHFGDGTRLSIL.

This clone showed up just once. This chain joins TRBV9 and TRBJ2-7; TRBD2 aligns across 12 bases. CDR3 length: 15 residues. The germline V gene has CDR1 SGDLS and CDR2 YYNGEE. Germline trimming cut 4 bases from V and 4 bases from J; bases unmatched to any gene: 6. CDR3 loop: CASSPRTSGAYEQYF. The DNA of the CDR3 is TGTGCCAGCAGCCCCCGGACTAGCGGGGCTTACGAGCAGTACTTC. Variable domain in full (rest from reference TRBV9 and TRBJ2-7): DSGVTQTPKHLITATGQRVTLRCSPRSGDLSVYWYQQSLDQGLQFLIQYYNGEERAKGNILERFSAQQFPDLHSELNLSSLELGDSALYFCASSPRTSGAYEQYFGPGTRLTVT.

V usage is TRBV5-1 and J usage is TRBJ2-3; D uncertain. CDR1 is SGHRS and CDR2 is YFSETQ in the germline V gene. The CDR3 spans 14 residues. V lost 0 bases and J 3 bases, leaving 8 bases between the germline ends. The CDR3 nucleotides read TGCGCCAGCAGCTTGGCCCCCAGGACAGATACGCAGTATTTT. This gives the protein CASSLAPRTDTQYF.

V is TRBV9 and J is TRBJ2-7, with 9 bases fitting TRBD1. With 1 base clipped from V and 3 bases from J, the junction kept 2 bases outside the gene matches. The CDR3 loop spans 14 amino acids. The germline gives CDR1 SGDLS, CDR2 YYNGEE. The CDR3 bases are TGTGCCAGCAGCGTATCGGGACAGGGCTACGAGCAGTACTTC. Its translation is CASSVSGQGYEQYF.

The chain recombines TRBV27 with TRBJ2-2; 9 nucleotides match TRBD1. Germline-derived CDR1 and CDR2 are MNHEY and SMNVEV (reference sequence). The CDR3 length is 15 residues. Trimming took 5 bases from V and 5 from J; bases not matched to a gene: 6. The CDR3, as DNA: TGTGCCAGCAGTAGCCGACAGGGGGGAACCGGGGAGCTGTTTTTT. Encoded protein: CASSSRQGGTGELFF.

Note on this clone: At the DNA level, this CDR3 is encoded by other sequences in the same sample as well. This chain links TRBV6-5 with TRBJ1-2, with a tentative D call TRBD1 (6 bases). In germline, CDR1 is MNHEY, CDR2 SVGAGI. The length of the CDR3 is 12 residues. Trimming left V 5 bases short and J 6 bases short, with 10 bases between. The CDR3 nucleotides are TGTGCCAGCAGTGAAACAGGGAATGGCTACACCTTC. Protein: CASSETGNGYTF.

This clone has just a few counts. This rearrangement joins TRBV6-1 to TRBJ2-7; TRBD2 aligns across 8 bases. V shed 8 bases, J shed 1 base, and the junction held 10 bases outside the gene matches. The length of the CDR3 is 15 residues. Germline loops: CDR1 MNHNS, CDR2 SASEGT. The CDR3 is CASVAGLLLSYEQYF. The CDR3 nucleotides read TGTGCCAGCGTAGCGGGACTTCTCCTTTCCTACGAGCAGTACTTC.

The V and J genes are TRBV7-6 and TRBJ2-1; perhaps TRBD2 as D (6 bases). Trimming pared 5 bases from V and 6 bases from J, leaving 14 bases between. Germline CDR1 SGHVS, CDR2 FNYEAQ. The CDR3 covers 14 residues. The CDR3: CASSPGGPGNEQFF. CDR3 bases: TGTGCCAGCAGCCCCGGAGGGCCCGGCAATGAGCAGTTCTTC.

The chain recombines TRBV5-1 with TRBJ1-1, with 8 bases matching TRBD1. Trimming cost V 4 bases and J 7 bases; bases outside gene matches: 9. There are 14 residues in the CDR3. From germline, CDR1 is SGHRS and CDR2 YFSETQ. The CDR3 nucleotides read TGCGCCAGCAGCAACGGACAGGGCTTGTGTGAAGCTTTCTTT. Encoded protein: CASSNGQGLCEAFF. Filled out from reference TRBV5-1 and TRBJ1-1, the complete variable domain reads KAGVTQTPRYLIKTRGQQVTLSCSPISGHRSVSWYQQTPGQGLQFLFEYFSETQRNKGNFPGRFSGRQFSNSRSEMNVSTLELGDSALYLCASSNGQGLCEAFFGQGTRLTVV.

The table lists this clone with a few counts. The V gene is TRBV10-3, the J gene TRBJ2-1, with 9 bases matching TRBD1. Per germline, CDR1 ENHRY and CDR2 SYGVKD. The length of the CDR3 is 15 residues. Germline trimming cut 6 bases from V and 9 bases from J; bases unmatched to any gene: 12. CDR3 in amino acids: CAISFPGQGWFEQFF. The CDR3 DNA follows: TGTGCCATCAGCTTTCCTGGACAGGGGTGGTTTGAGCAGTTCTTC.

This chain connects TRBV28 to TRBJ1-4; D call uncertain. This CDR3 has 17 amino acids. CDR1 and CDR2 from the germline V gene are MDHEN and SYDVKM. The V end lost 6 bases, the J end lost 7 bases, and 24 bases lay between the germline ends. The CDR3 DNA sequence: TGTGCCAGCAGACCCTTATGGCAGGTGATCCTTGGTGAAAAACTGTTTTTT. It translates to CASRPLWQVILGEKLFF.

CDR3 coding DNA: TGCGCCAGCAGCCAAGCGGGGACAGGGGTCTTGGATGAGCAGTTCTTC. It is translated as CASSQAGTGVLDEQFF. The rearrangement uses TRBV4-1 and TRBJ2-1; 10 bases match TRBD1. The CDR3 is 16 amino acids. The junction had 8 bases not matched to a gene; V was cut back by 1 base and J by 8 bases. The germline V gene has CDR1 MGHRA and CDR2 YSYEKL.

Notes on this clone: At one of its ends the junction is not consistent with the germline gene, which may arise from a read error. The chain recombines TRBV7-2 with TRBJ1-5; D not resolved. CDR3 size: 13 residues. CDR1 is SGHTA, CDR2 FQGNSA, per germline. The CDR3 DNA is TGTGCCAGCAGCTTAGGGGAGAATCAGCCCCGGCATTTT. Translating gives CASSLGENQPRHF.

J is TRBJ2-7 and V is TRBV19, with a weak D call TRBD1 (8 bases). This CDR3 is 21 amino acids long. Trimming took 3 bases from V and 1 from J, leaving 31 bases between them. Germline V CDR1 and CDR2: LNHDA, SQIVND (reference sequence). CDR3 region: CASSIRSGQGGGGGRSYEQYF. DNA for the CDR3: TGTGCCAGTAGTATCCGATCTGGACAGGGCGGCGGCGGGGGTCGGTCCTACGAGCAGTACTTC.

Note on this clone: Because it lacks the conserved phenylalanine or tryptophan at the end, this CDR3 is likely a read error. No DNA is shown, since the ends of the CDR3 on it are uncertain; the CDR3 is the one TCRdb lists. The chain couples TRBV6-1 to TRBJ1-1; the table assigns TRBD1, which was not confirmed against the DNA. The CDR3 spans 12 amino acids, including both terminal residues. Germline CDR1 is MNHNS and CDR2 is SASEGT. The CDR3 is CASSEVPGHQSH.

The chain uses TRBV9 and TRBJ1-2; D may be TRBD1 (6 bases). CDR1 is SGDLS and CDR2 is YYNGEE in the germline V gene. This CDR3 is 14 amino acids long. The V end lost 6 bases, the J end lost 2 bases, and 14 bases lay between the germline ends. The CDR3 loop is CASKRPGANYGYTF. DNA of the CDR3: TGTGCCAGCAAGCGTCCAGGGGCCAACTATGGCTACACCTTC.

V gene TRBV14 combines with J gene TRBJ2-3, with 9 bases identical to TRBD2. CDR3 length: 17 residues. The germline CDR1 and CDR2 sequences are SGHDN and FVKESK. After removal of 3 bases from V and 7 bases from J, the junction contained 14 bases not matched to a gene. CDR3 bases: TGTGCCAGCAGCCATTTCTCGGGACTAGCTTCGAGCCATACGCAGTATTTT. It codes for CASSHFSGLASSHTQYF.

This clone occurred a few times. This chain uses TRBV18 with TRBJ2-3, with a possible D match to TRBD2 (5 bases). This CDR3 region has 13 residues. Germline values: CDR1 KGHSH, CDR2 LQKENI. Between the trimmed V and J ends, which lost 5 bases and 4 bases, there was a span of 10 bases. The CDR3 sequence is CASSNREADTQYF. In DNA form, the CDR3 reads TGTGCCAGCTCAAACCGGGAAGCAGATACGCAGTATTTT.

The V gene is TRBV30, the J gene TRBJ1-4, with D possibly being TRBD1 (5 bases). The V end lost 8 bases, the J end lost 2 bases, and 9 bases lay between the germline ends. Germline V gene lookup returns CDR1 GTSNPN and CDR2 SVGIG (reference sequence). The CDR3 loop spans 12 amino acids. CDR3 amino acids: CAGAQTNEKLFF. The CDR3 nucleotides are TGTGCCGGGGCCCAGACTAATGAAAAACTGTTTTTT. The full variable domain, completed using reference TRBV30 and TRBJ1-4, is SQTIHQWPATLVQPVGSPLSLECTVEGTSNPNLYWYRQAAGRGLQLLFYSVGIGQISSEVPQNLSASRPQDRQFILSSKKLLLSDSGFYLCAGAQTNEKLFFGSGTQLSVL.

This clone was observed once. The genes are TRBV27 and TRBJ2-1; 10 bases align to TRBD2. The germline gives CDR1 MNHEY, CDR2 SMNVEV (reference sequence). V lost 8 bases, J lost 8 bases, and 6 bases stayed unmatched. The CDR3 runs to 13 residues. The DNA of the CDR3 is TGTGCCAGCGGGGGACTAGCGAGGGATGAGCAGTTCTTC. It yields the protein CASGGLARDEQFF.

The chain is built from TRBV7-6 and TRBJ2-2; 11 bases fit TRBD1. The CDR3 is made up of 17 amino acids. V dropped 3 bases and J dropped 3; count of bases not matched to a gene: 6. Germline CDR1 is SGHVS and CDR2 is FNYEAQ. CDR3 bases: TGTGCCAGCAGCTTCCCCCGGACAGGGGGCTACACCGGGGAGCTGTTTTTT. Translating gives CASSFPRTGGYTGELFF. The whole variable domain, filled in from reference TRBV7-6 and TRBJ2-2, reads GAGVSQSPRYKVTKRGQDVALRCDPISGHVSLYWYRQALGQGPEFLTYFNYEAQQDKSGLPNDRFSAERPEGSISTLTIQRTEQRDSAMYRCASSFPRTGGYTGELFFGEGSRLTVL.

There are a few counts of this clone. J is TRBJ2-3 and V is TRBV2, with 13 bases aligning to TRBD2. This CDR3 contains 17 residues. The ends lost 6 bases at V and 1 base at J; junction bases unmatched: 7. CDR1 is SNHLY and CDR2 is FYNNEI in the germline V gene. The CDR3 loop is CASRARLAGGRTDTQYF. CDR3 nucleotides: TGTGCCAGCAGGGCTCGACTAGCGGGGGGCCGCACAGATACGCAGTATTTT.

As DNA, the CDR3 is TGCGCCAGCAGCTTGGACGGACAGACCTACGAGCAGTACTTC. Translating it yields CASSLDGQTYEQYF. The chain employs TRBV5-1 and TRBJ2-7; possible D gene TRBD1, 6 bases. Germline V gene lookup returns CDR1 SGHRS and CDR2 YFSETQ. This CDR3 contains 14 residues. V was shortened by 0 bases and J by 2 bases, with 9 bases between the two germline ends.